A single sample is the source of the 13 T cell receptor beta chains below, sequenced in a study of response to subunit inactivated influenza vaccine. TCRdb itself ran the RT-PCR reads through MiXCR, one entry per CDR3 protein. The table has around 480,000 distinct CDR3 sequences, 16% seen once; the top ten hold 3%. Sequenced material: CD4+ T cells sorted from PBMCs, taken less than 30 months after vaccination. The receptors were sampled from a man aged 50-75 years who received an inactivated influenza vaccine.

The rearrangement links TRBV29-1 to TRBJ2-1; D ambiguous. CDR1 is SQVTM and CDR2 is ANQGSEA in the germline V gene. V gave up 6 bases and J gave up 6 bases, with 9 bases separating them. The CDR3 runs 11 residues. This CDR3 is CSVRPINEQFF. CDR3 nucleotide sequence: TGCAGCGTCCGACCAATCAATGAGCAGTTCTTC.

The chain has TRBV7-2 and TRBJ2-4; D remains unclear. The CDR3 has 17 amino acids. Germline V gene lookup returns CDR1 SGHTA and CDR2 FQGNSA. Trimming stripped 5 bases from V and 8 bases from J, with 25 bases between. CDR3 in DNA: TGTGCCAGCAGCCCCAGCTACCCGAGTCCCGGGTTGGACATTCAGTACTTC. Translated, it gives CASSPSYPSPGLDIQYF.

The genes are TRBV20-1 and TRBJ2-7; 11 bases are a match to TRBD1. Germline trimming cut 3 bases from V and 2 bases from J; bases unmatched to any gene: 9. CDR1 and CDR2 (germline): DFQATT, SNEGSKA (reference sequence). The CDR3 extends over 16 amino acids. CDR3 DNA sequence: TGCAGTGCTAGTGCCCCCGGACAGGGGGCAACCTACGAGCAGTACTTC. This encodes CSASAPGQGATYEQYF.

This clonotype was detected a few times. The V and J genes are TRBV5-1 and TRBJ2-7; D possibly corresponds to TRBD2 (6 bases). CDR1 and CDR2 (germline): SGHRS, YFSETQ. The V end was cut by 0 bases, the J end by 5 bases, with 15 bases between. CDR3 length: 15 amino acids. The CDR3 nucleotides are TGCGCCAGCAGCTTGGGTCCGGCGGGAAAGGACGAGCAGTACTTC. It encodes CASSLGPAGKDEQYF.

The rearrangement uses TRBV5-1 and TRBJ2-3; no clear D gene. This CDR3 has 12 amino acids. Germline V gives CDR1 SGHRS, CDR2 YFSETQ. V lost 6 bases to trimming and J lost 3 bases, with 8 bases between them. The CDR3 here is CASMMGTDTQYF. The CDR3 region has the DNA TGCGCCAGCATGATGGGGACAGATACGCAGTATTTT.

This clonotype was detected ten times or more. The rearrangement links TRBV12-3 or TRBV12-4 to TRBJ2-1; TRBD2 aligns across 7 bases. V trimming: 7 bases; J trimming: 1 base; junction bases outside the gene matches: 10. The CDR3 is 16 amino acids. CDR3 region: CASTLGGGGSYNEQFF. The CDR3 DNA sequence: TGTGCCAGCACCTTGGGTGGGGGGGGATCCTACAATGAGCAGTTCTTC.

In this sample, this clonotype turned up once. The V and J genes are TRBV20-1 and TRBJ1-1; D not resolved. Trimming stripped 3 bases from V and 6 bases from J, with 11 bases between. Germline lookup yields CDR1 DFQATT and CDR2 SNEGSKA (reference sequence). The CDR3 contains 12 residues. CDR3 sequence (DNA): TGCAGTGCTAGGACCGCCCTCCCTGAAGCTTTCTTT. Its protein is CSARTALPEAFF.

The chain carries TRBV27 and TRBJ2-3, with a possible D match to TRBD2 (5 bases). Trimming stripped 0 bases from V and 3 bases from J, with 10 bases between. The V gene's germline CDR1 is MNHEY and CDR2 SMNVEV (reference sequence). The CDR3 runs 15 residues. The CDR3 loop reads CASSLSYGGTDTQYF. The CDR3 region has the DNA TGTGCCAGCAGTTTATCGTACGGCGGGACAGATACGCAGTATTTT.

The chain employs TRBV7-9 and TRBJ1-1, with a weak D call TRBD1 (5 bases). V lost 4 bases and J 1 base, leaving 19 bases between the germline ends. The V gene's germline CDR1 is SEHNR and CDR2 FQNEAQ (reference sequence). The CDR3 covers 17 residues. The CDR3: CASSSTSGAKPNTEAFF. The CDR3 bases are TGTGCCAGCAGCTCCACTTCCGGGGCCAAACCGAACACTGAAGCTTTCTTT. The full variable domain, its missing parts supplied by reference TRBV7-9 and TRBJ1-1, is DTGVSQNPRHKITKRGQNVTFRCDPISEHNRLYWYRQTLGQGPEFLTYFQNEAQLEKSRLLSDRFSAERPKGSFSTLEIQRTEQGDSAMYLCASSSTSGAKPNTEAFFGQGTRLTVV.

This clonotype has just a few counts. CDR3 residues: CSANLQQETQYF. CDR3 bases: TGCAGTGCTAACCTCCAGCAAGAGACCCAGTACTTC. The chain combines TRBV20-1 with TRBJ2-5; D gene uncertain. This CDR3 is 12 amino acids long. Trimming removed 4 bases at V and 2 bases at J, with 8 bases between. Germline CDR1 DFQATT, CDR2 SNEGSKA (reference sequence).

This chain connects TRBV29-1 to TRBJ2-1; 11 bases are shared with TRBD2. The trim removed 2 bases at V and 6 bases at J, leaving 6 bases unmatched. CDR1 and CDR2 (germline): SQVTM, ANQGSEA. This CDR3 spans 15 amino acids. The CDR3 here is CSVEPRLAGTNEQFF. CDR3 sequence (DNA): TGCAGCGTTGAACCCCGACTAGCGGGGACCAATGAGCAGTTCTTC.

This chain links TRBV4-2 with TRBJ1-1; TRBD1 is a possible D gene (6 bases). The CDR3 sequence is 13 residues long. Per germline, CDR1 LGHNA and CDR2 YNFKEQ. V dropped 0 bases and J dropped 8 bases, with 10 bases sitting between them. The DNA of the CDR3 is TGTGCCAGCAGCCAAGATAAAGGGGGGGAAGCTTTCTTT. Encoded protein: CASSQDKGGEAFF.

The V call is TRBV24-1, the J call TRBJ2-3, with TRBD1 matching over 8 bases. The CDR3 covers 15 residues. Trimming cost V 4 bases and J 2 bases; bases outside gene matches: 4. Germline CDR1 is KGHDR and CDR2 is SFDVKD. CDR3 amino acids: CATSDRQGTTDTQYF. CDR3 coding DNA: TGTGCCACCAGTGACCGACAGGGGACCACAGATACGCAGTATTTT.